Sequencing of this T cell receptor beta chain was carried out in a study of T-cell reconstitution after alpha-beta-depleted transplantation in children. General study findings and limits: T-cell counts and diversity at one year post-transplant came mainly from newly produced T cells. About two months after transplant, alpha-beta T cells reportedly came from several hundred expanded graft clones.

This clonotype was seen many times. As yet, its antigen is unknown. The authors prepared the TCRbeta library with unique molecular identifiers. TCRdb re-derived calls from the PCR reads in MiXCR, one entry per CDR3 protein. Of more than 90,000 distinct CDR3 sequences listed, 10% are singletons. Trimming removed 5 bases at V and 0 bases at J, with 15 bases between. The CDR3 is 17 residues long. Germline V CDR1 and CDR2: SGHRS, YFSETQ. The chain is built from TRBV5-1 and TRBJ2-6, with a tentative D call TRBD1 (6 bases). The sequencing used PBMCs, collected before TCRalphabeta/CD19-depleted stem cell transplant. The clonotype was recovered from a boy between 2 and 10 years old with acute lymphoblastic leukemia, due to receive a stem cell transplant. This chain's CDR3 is CASSREQGISGANVLTF. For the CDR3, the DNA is TGCGCCAGCAGTCGGGAACAGGGCATCTCTGGGGCCAACGTCCTGACTTTC. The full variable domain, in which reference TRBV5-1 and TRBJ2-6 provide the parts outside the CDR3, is KAGVTQTPRYLIKTRGQQVTLSCSPISGHRSVSWYQQTPGQGLQFLFEYFSETQRNKGNFPGRFSGRQFSNSRSEMNVSTLELGDSALYLCASSREQGISGANVLTFGAGSRLTVL.